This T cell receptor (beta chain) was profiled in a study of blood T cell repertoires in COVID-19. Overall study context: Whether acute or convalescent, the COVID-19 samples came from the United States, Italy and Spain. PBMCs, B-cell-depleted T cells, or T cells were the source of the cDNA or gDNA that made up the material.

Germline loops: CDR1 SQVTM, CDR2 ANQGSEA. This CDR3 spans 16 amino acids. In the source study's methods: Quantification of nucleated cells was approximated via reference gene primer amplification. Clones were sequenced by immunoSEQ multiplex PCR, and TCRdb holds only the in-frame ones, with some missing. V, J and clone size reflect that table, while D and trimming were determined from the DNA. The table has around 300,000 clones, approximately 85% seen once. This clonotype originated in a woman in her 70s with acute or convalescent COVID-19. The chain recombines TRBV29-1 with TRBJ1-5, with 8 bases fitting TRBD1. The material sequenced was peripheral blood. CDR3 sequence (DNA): TGCCTTGGGGACAGGAGGACCGTTTATAGCAATCAGCCCCAGCATTTT. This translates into CLGDRRTVYSNQPQHF.